This TCR beta chain was sequenced in a study of blood T cell repertoires in COVID-19 (dated by TCRdb to the early 2020s). Broadly, across the study: Samples from collaborators originated in the United States, Italy and Spain and spanned both the acute and convalescent phases of COVID-19. The prospective study material was composed of cDNA or gDNA derived from T cells, B-cell-depleted T cells, or PBMCs. Deeply sampled blood TCRbeta repertoires from subjects exposed to, actively infected with, or recovered from COVID-19 were included in the dataset. The repertoires were made available in a free public database intended to serve as a resource for research on the immune response to SARS-CoV-2. Samples were obtained from the ongoing ImmuneRACE study (first 160 participants) and from some 1,200 subjects provided by 6 global collaborators. Nearly every sample came with metadata listing a de-identified subject ID, COVID-19 status, age in years and sex. HLA class I and class II types, where available, came from metadata supplied by the sample provider rather than from assay-based typing.

The collaborating institutions used their own protocols to collect whole blood in K2EDTA tubes. For TCRbeta analysis, collaborators shipped samples in one of three forms: frozen whole blood, isolated PBMCs, or DNA extracted from either of those sample types. V is clipped by 4 bases and J by 0 bases, and the sequence between their germline boundaries is 13 bases long. The germline V gene provides CDR1 SGHRS and CDR2 YFSETQ. Including the terminal cysteine and phenylalanine, the CDR3 comprises 15 residues. Only the CDR3 region is kept as DNA, spanning 45 bases read in frame from base 1. A note on this clone: Its antigen has not been determined. The sample holds no much larger clone one base away, and base qualities are not on file.

The full study reports these points: How much clinical and demographic metadata was included differed by source and by participant, and the metadata was provided uncurated.

TCRbeta CDR3 regions were amplified from genomic DNA by means of the immunoSEQ Assay, a bias-controlled multiplex PCR. In the source study's methods: The number of nucleated cells in each sample was estimated by amplification of reference gene primers within the assay. To quantify the absolute abundance of each unique TCRbeta CDR3 rearrangement, sequence reads were collapsed and filtered. For each sample, productive Simpson clonality was calculated as the square root of Simpson's diversity index across productive rearrangements. TCRdb took this table from immuneACCESS and kept in-frame rearrangements with V and J called. Such tables lack part of the clones; where checked against another copy, unresolved V genes explain under half of the gap, and the rest is unexplained. That table furnishes V, J and clone size, whereas the DNA furnished D and trimming. Counted in this sample were under 60,000 clones; approximately 88% of them appeared once. The ten largest clones add up to 9.5% to 15% of the sample.

The rearranged segments are TRBV5-1 and TRBJ1-1; D gene: possibly TRBD1, on 6 matching bases. The source material was peripheral blood. The clonotype comes from a human donor with active COVID-19. The donor label of this sample is uncertain. The encoded CDR3 is CASSPRGAMNTEAFF. The DNA sequence is given as TGCGCCAGCAGCCCACGGGGGGCTATGAACACTGAAGCTTTCTTT.